The 10 T cell receptor beta chains below all came from one sample that was sequenced in a study of shared clonotypes between healthy human individuals. Sequencing was performed with immunoSEQ multiplex PCR; in TCRdb, only in-frame clones are kept and a portion is missing. The sample contains about 2.3 million clones, less than 95% of which appear only once. Material for sequencing was naive CD4+ T cells from PBMCs. Subset of the sample: CD45RA+ positively selected. Receptors were obtained from a man between 18 and 29 years old in good health. Some clones in this sample may be carry-over from other donors' samples.

The rearrangement joins TRBV5-1 to TRBJ2-3, with 9 positions matching TRBD2. The V segment lost 0 bases and the J segment 2 bases; nucleotides outside the gene matches: 4. The CDR3 length is 16 residues. CDR1 is SGHRS, CDR2 YFSETQ, per germline. CDR3 region: CASSLGPGLATDTQYF. CDR3 in DNA: TGCGCCAGCAGCTTGGGCCCGGGACTAGCCACAGATACGCAGTATTTT.

CDR3 amino acids: CASSRSGTAYEQYF. CDR3 nucleotide sequence: TGCGCCAGCAGCCGGTCCGGGACAGCCTACGAGCAGTACTTC. This chain uses TRBV5-1 with TRBJ2-7, with 7 bases lining up with TRBD1. This CDR3 spans 14 amino acids. Trimming cost V 4 bases and J 2 bases; bases outside gene matches: 6. Germline V lookup: CDR1 SGHRS, CDR2 YFSETQ. Using reference TRBV5-1 and TRBJ2-7 for the parts outside the CDR3, the full variable domain is KAGVTQTPRYLIKTRGQQVTLSCSPISGHRSVSWYQQTPGQGLQFLFEYFSETQRNKGNFPGRFSGRQFSNSRSEMNVSTLELGDSALYLCASSRSGTAYEQYFGPGTRLTVT.

The V call is TRBV7-3, the J call TRBJ2-1; weak D call: TRBD2 (6 bases). CDR1 is SGHTA, CDR2 FQGTGA, per germline. Trimming took 1 base from V and 5 from J, leaving 9 bases between them. This CDR3 contains 14 residues. The CDR3 here is CASSLRRGNNEQFF. CDR3 DNA: TGTGCCAGCAGCTTAAGACGGGGGAACAATGAGCAGTTCTTC.

The chain is built from TRBV7-9 and TRBJ2-1; 10 bases match TRBD1. The CDR3 length is 15 residues. V lost 5 bases, J lost 10 bases, and 11 bases stayed unmatched. Germline V gives CDR1 SEHNR, CDR2 FQNEAQ (reference sequence). The CDR3 coding sequence is TGTGCCAGCAGCCGATACGGGACAGGGGAGCAAGAGCAGTTCTTC. Translation gives CASSRYGTGEQEQFF.

The chain has TRBV10-1 and TRBJ2-1; D possibly corresponds to TRBD1 (6 bases). Trimming removed 3 bases at V and 9 bases at J, with 12 bases between. Germline CDR1 reads WNHNN; CDR2 reads SYGVQD (reference sequence). The CDR3 covers 13 residues. CDR3 sequence: CASSDRGSGEQFF. CDR3 DNA: TGCGCCAGCAGTGACAGGGGATCGGGTGAGCAGTTCTTC.

The table lists this clone with a count of one. The chain combines TRBV6-4 with TRBJ1-2, with D possibly matching TRBD1 (6 bases). CDR1 MRHNA and CDR2 SNTAGT come from the germline V gene. The CDR3 has 13 amino acids. Trimming took 6 bases from V and 8 from J, leaving 16 bases between them. The CDR3 bases are TGTGCCAGCAGGGCGAACAGGGTTTCGGGCTACACCTTC. This encodes CASRANRVSGYTF.

DNA for the CDR3: TGTGCCAGCAGCCAAGAGTGGGACTACGAGCAGTACTTC. Amino acids: CASSQEWDYEQYF. This chain joins TRBV4-2 and TRBJ2-7, with no clear D. Trimming stripped 0 bases from V and 3 bases from J, with 6 bases between. In germline, CDR1 is LGHNA, CDR2 YNFKEQ. This CDR3 has 13 residues.

The chain uses TRBV30 and TRBJ2-2; a weak D match, TRBD2 (6 bases). The germline V and J ends were trimmed by 3 bases and 2 bases, with 13 bases remaining between them. CDR1 and CDR2 (germline): GTSNPN, SVGIG (reference sequence). The CDR3 spans 15 residues. CDR3 loop: CAWRKAGANTGELFF. CDR3 in DNA: TGTGCCTGGAGAAAAGCGGGCGCTAACACCGGGGAGCTGTTTTTT. Variable domain in full (rest from reference TRBV30 and TRBJ2-2): SQTIHQWPATLVQPVGSPLSLECTVEGTSNPNLYWYRQAAGRGLQLLFYSVGIGQISSEVPQNLSASRPQDRQFILSSKKLLLSDSGFYLCAWRKAGANTGELFFGEGSRLTVL.

The genes are TRBV5-1 and TRBJ1-2; 9 bases map to TRBD1. Germline CDR1 SGHRS, CDR2 YFSETQ. The CDR3 is made up of 17 amino acids. V shed 5 bases, J shed 4 bases, and the junction held 15 bases outside the gene matches. This CDR3 reads CASSPDRGYSISYGYTF. The CDR3 DNA sequence: TGCGCCAGCAGTCCTGACAGGGGGTATTCCATCTCCTATGGCTACACCTTC.

The J gene is TRBJ2-5, the V gene TRBV5-1, with D perhaps assigned TRBD1 or TRBD2 (6 bases each). Trimming stripped 0 bases from V and 3 bases from J, with 12 bases between. The germline V gene encodes CDR1 SGHRS and CDR2 YFSETQ. CDR3 length: 15 residues. The CDR3 DNA is TGCGCCAGCAGCTTGGAGGGGGGAGAAAAAGAGACCCAGTACTTC. Its translation: CASSLEGGEKETQYF. Complete variable domain (other parts from reference TRBV5-1 and TRBJ2-5): KAGVTQTPRYLIKTRGQQVTLSCSPISGHRSVSWYQQTPGQGLQFLFEYFSETQRNKGNFPGRFSGRQFSNSRSEMNVSTLELGDSALYLCASSLEGGEKETQYFGPGTRLLVL.